These 7 T cell receptor beta chains were sequenced from one sample in a study of CD8+CD57+ T cells in acquired aplastic anemia listed by TCRdb under 2018. Sequenced using an Illumina HiSeq 2000. Profiling of TCR beta VDJ combinations and CDR3 sequences used genomic DNA as the template. TCRdb reanalyzed the raw reads on its own, using fastp at Q25 for trimming and MiXCR for clone calling, and kept in-frame beta chains. Identical CDR3 proteins give one entry, which carries the most common genes and DNA. The sample records 35,000 to 45,000 distinct CDR3 sequences, approximately 67% of which are singletons. Of the sample, about 25% is held by the ten largest clones. Sequenced material: sorted CD4+, CD8+, or CD8+CD57+ T cells (not recorded which) from PBMCs. The receptor set was obtained from a human donor in good health, serving as a control.

In its sample, this clonotype was seen a few times. The rearrangement joins TRBV15 to TRBJ1-2, with D tentatively TRBD1 (5 bases). Trimming stripped 1 base from V and 2 bases from J, with 11 bases between. This CDR3 is built from 15 residues. Germline CDR1 reads LNHNV; CDR2 reads YYDKDF (reference sequence). CDR3 coding DNA: TGTGCCACCAGCAGAGTCAGGGAGGTAAACTATGGCTACACCTTC. Residues: CATSRVREVNYGYTF. The full variable domain, with the rest looked up from reference TRBV15 and TRBJ1-2, is DAMVIQNPRYQVTQFGKPVTLSCSQTLNHNVMYWYQQKSSQAPKLLFHYYDKDFNNEADTPDNFQSRRPNTSFCFLDIRSPGLGDTAMYLCATSRVREVNYGYTFGSGTRLTVV.

This clonotype was recorded a few times. The chain couples TRBV29-1 to TRBJ2-7; 8 bases fit TRBD1. V shed 1 base, J shed 7 bases, and the junction held 6 bases outside the gene matches. The CDR3 extends over 13 amino acids. Germline CDR1 SQVTM, CDR2 ANQGSEA. CDR3 sequence reads: CSVEGQGAGEQYF. Written as DNA, the CDR3 is TGCAGCGTTGAAGGGCAGGGGGCCGGAGAGCAGTACTTC.

In its sample, this clonotype ranks as medium-sized. The rearrangement uses TRBV19 and TRBJ2-5, with D possibly being TRBD1 (6 bases). The V gene's germline CDR1 is LNHDA and CDR2 SQIVND (reference sequence). The V and J ends lost 7 bases and 5 bases respectively, with 17 bases between them. CDR3 length: 14 residues. The CDR3 spells CASTHDRSGETQYF. For the CDR3, the DNA is TGTGCCAGTACTCACGACAGGTCGGGGGAGACCCAGTACTTC.

This clonotype was detected many times. This chain uses TRBV6-4 with TRBJ2-1; 9 bases map to TRBD2. V shed 4 bases, J shed 8 bases, and the junction held 6 bases outside the gene matches. This CDR3 spans 14 amino acids. Germline CDR1 and CDR2: MRHNA and SNTAGT. CDR3 sequence (DNA): TGTGCCAGCAGTGTGCGGGGGGGCGAAGATGAGCAGTTCTTC. It specifies CASSVRGGEDEQFF.

There are many counts of this clonotype. This sequence joins TRBV20-1 and TRBJ1-1; 8 bases are shared with TRBD1. The CDR3 totals 17 residues. The V gene's germline CDR1 is DFQATT and CDR2 SNEGSKA (reference sequence). J gave up 6 bases and V 0 bases, and 15 bases lay outside the gene matches. CDR3 region: CSARDLERQGLGAEAFF. The DNA for the CDR3 is TGCAGTGCTAGAGATCTCGAGAGACAGGGGCTGGGGGCTGAAGCTTTCTTT.

The J gene is TRBJ1-1, the V gene TRBV5-1, with D possibly TRBD1 on 5 matching bases. Germline CDR1 and CDR2: SGHRS and YFSETQ. The length of the CDR3 is 13 residues. Trimming took 1 base from V and 3 from J, leaving 7 bases between them. The CDR3 DNA reads TGCGCCAGCAGCTTGACAGGTTACACTGAAGCTTTCTTT. Its translation: CASSLTGYTEAFF.

The chain carries TRBV9 and TRBJ1-2; D is unclear. V was pared by 4 bases and J by 6 bases, with 10 bases between. CDR1 is SGDLS, CDR2 YYNGEE, per germline. The CDR3 is made up of 12 amino acids. CDR3 residues: CASSPDADGYTF. Written as DNA, the CDR3 is TGTGCCAGCAGCCCTGACGCTGATGGCTACACCTTC. Variable domain in full (rest from reference TRBV9 and TRBJ1-2): DSGVTQTPKHLITATGQRVTLRCSPRSGDLSVYWYQQSLDQGLQFLIQYYNGEERAKGNILERFSAQQFPDLHSELNLSSLELGDSALYFCASSPDADGYTFGSGTRLTVV.